This is a list of T cell receptor beta chains from one sample in a study of blood T cell repertoires in COVID-19. Here immunoSEQ multiplex PCR was the method, and the copy in TCRdb shows in-frame clones only, minus some. The table lists roughly 88,000 clones, roughly 72% of them singletons. Material for sequencing was peripheral blood. These receptors came from a woman in her fifties or sixties in a cohort sampled during active or convalescent COVID-19. Both conserved end residues are part of each CDR3. The D gene is left open where the match is weak. Not every row has a clone size; where given, it reads once, few, many or a size class.

TRBD1,-,TRBV30,TRBJ2-7,CAWSEGQGVEQYF,TGTGCCTGGAGTGAGGGACAGGGGGTTGAGCAGTACTTC
TRBD2,-,TRBV11-2,TRBJ2-7,CASSFSGGADEQYF,TGTGCCAGCAGCTTTAGCGGGGGGGCCGACGAGCAGTACTTC
-,-,TRBV10-3,TRBJ1-3,CAIGGRSGNTIYF,TGTGCCATCGGGGGCCGCTCTGGAAACACCATATATTTT
TRBD1,-,TRBV19,TRBJ1-1,CASSSPQGGNTEAFF,TGTGCCAGTAGTTCCCCACAGGGGGGCAACACTGAAGCTTTCTTT
-,-,TRBV13,TRBJ2-7,CASRPLAGYNEQYF,TGTGCCAGCCGGCCTCTGGCAGGGTACAACGAGCAGTACTTC
-,-,TRBV7-9,TRBJ2-3,CASSSTGVLGTDTQYF,TGTGCCAGCAGCTCGACGGGGGTCTTGGGCACAGATACGCAGTATTTT
-,-,TRBV2,TRBJ2-7,CASTRQGGELVSEQYF,TGTGCCAGCACCCGTCAGGGGGGCGAGCTTGTGAGCGAGCAGTACTTC
TRBD1,-,TRBV11-2,TRBJ2-7,CASSPTTGGYEQYF,TGTGCCAGCAGCCCAACGACAGGGGGCTACGAGCAGTACTTC
-,-,TRBV29-1,TRBJ2-5,CSVESAGRGAETQYF,TGCAGCGTTGAATCCGCAGGGCGGGGAGCAGAGACCCAGTACTTC
-,-,TRBV6-1,TRBJ1-6,CASSENTDDYNSPLHF,TGTGCCAGCAGTGAAAATACAGACGACTATAATTCACCCCTCCACTTT
TRBD1,-,TRBV5-1,TRBJ2-5,CASSLDGQGIETQYF,TGCGCCAGCAGCTTGGATGGACAGGGGATCGAGACCCAGTACTTC
-,-,TRBV3-1/TRBV3-2,TRBJ2-5,CASGEAQYF,TGTGCCAGCGGGGAGGCCCAGTACTTC
TRBD1,-,TRBV15,TRBJ2-1,CATSRDAAGTGNEQFF,TGTGCCACCAGCAGAGACGCCGCCGGGACAGGGAATGAGCAGTTCTTC
-,-,TRBV19,TRBJ1-2,CASSSGGNDRVYGYTF,TGTGCCAGTAGTAGTGGGGGGAATGACAGAGTTTATGGCTACACCTTC
TRBD1,-,TRBV7-2,TRBJ2-2,CASSPRGQANFGELFF,TGTGCCAGCAGCCCCAGGGGACAGGCAAATTTCGGGGAGCTGTTTTTT
-,-,TRBV30,TRBJ2-3,CACTQEPEDTQYF,TGTGCCTGCACTCAAGAGCCCGAAGATACGCAGTATTTT
-,-,TRBV29-1,TRBJ1-2,CSVVQGANYGYTF,TGCAGCGTTGTACAGGGAGCTAACTATGGCTACACCTTC
-,-,TRBV6-6,TRBJ2-1,CASRTRPGVSYNEQFF,TGTGCCAGCAGGACACGTCCAGGGGTTTCCTACAATGAGCAGTTCTTC
-,-,TRBV5-6,TRBJ2-7,CASSPGQVTNEQYF,TGTGCCAGCAGCCCTGGACAAGTCACCAACGAGCAGTACTTC
-,-,TRBV7-9,TRBJ2-7,CASSLETRKQYF,TGTGCCAGCAGCTTGGAAACTAGGAAGCAGTACTTC
-,-,TRBV5-5,TRBJ2-3,CASSLGTASTDTQYF,TGTGCCAGCAGCTTGGGGACAGCTAGCACAGATACGCAGTATTTT
-,few,TRBV21-1,TRBJ1-5,CASRCPRGGGRFNQPQHF,TGTGCCAGCCGGTGCCCGAGGGGTGGAGGGAGATTCAATCAGCCCCAGCATTTT
TRBD2,-,TRBV6-2/TRBV6-3,TRBJ2-1,CASSYREGTYNEQFF,TGTGCCAGCAGTTACCGGGAGGGGACCTACAATGAGCAGTTCTTC
TRBD1,once,TRBV6-1,TRBJ2-7,CASRSLQGAYEQYF,TGTGCCAGCAGAAGCCTACAGGGGGCATACGAGCAGTACTTC
-,-,TRBV7-2,TRBJ2-5,CASSRGQKETQYF,TGTGCCAGCAGCCGAGGGCAGAAAGAGACCCAGTACTTC
TRBD2,-,TRBV6-2/TRBV6-3,TRBJ2-1,CASSFPIAGSSYNEQFF,TGTGCCAGCAGTTTCCCTATAGCGGGGAGCTCCTACAATGAGCAGTTCTTC
TRBD2,-,TRBV11-2,TRBJ2-1,CASSSRGDLYNEQFF,TGTGCCAGCAGTTCTCGGGGGGACCTCTACAATGAGCAGTTCTTC
-,-,TRBV11-3,TRBJ1-1,CASSLGRLTEAFF,TGTGCCAGCAGCTTAGGGCGGCTCACTGAAGCTTTCTTT
-,-,TRBV7-3,TRBJ2-3,CASSLVGSSTDTQYF,TGTGCCAGCAGCCTTGTGGGGAGTAGCACAGATACGCAGTATTTT
-,-,TRBV6-5,TRBJ2-2,CASSYLNTGELFF,TGTGCCAGCAGTTACCTAAACACCGGGGAGCTGTTTTTT
-,-,TRBV23-1,TRBJ2-2,CASSQRATYTGELFF,TGCGCCAGCAGTCAGCGAGCTACTTACACCGGGGAGCTGTTTTTT
TRBD2,-,TRBV3-1/TRBV3-2,TRBJ2-5,CASSQTGTSGGAETQYF,TGTGCCAGCAGCCAGACCGGGACTAGCGGGGGGGCGGAGACCCAGTACTTC
TRBD1,-,TRBV6-5,TRBJ1-2,CASSPQGGSEGYTF,TGTGCCAGCAGCCCCCAGGGGGGTTCTGAAGGCTACACCTTC
-,-,TRBV5-1,TRBJ1-2,CASSFDSTYGYTF,TGCGCCAGCAGCTTCGACAGTACCTATGGCTACACCTTC
TRBD1,few,TRBV11-3,TRBJ2-1,CASSPGGSSYNEQFF,TGTGCCAGCAGCCCAGGGGGCAGCTCCTACAATGAGCAGTTCTTC
-,-,TRBV30,TRBJ2-3,CAWDLRTPGTDTQYF,TGTGCCTGGGACCTACGTACCCCTGGCACAGATACGCAGTATTTT
-,once,TRBV7-9,TRBJ1-1,CASSAGQKNTEAFF,TGTGCCAGCAGCGCTGGACAGAAGAACACTGAAGCTTTCTTT
TRBD1,-,TRBV2,TRBJ1-1,CASRKGQGEAYTEAFF,TGTGCCAGCAGGAAGGGACAGGGGGAGGCTTACACTGAAGCTTTCTTT
TRBD1,once,TRBV7-3,TRBJ1-2,CASSPPGQGMYGYTF,TGTGCCAGCAGCCCTCCGGGACAGGGAATGTATGGCTACACCTTC
TRBD2,medium-sized,TRBV6-1,TRBJ2-3,CASGDPGLAGAGDTQYF,TGTGCCAGCGGTGACCCGGGACTAGCGGGGGCCGGGGATACGCAGTATTTT
TRBD2,few,TRBV4-3,TRBJ2-5,CASSQVSGGTPNQYF,TGCGCCAGCAGCCAAGTTAGCGGGGGGACCCCGAATCAGTACTTC
-,-,TRBV5-1,TRBJ2-1,CASSPGESYNEQFF,TGCGCCAGCAGCCCGGGTGAGTCCTACAATGAGCAGTTCTTC
TRBD1,-,TRBV2,TRBJ1-5,CASRETGGGIMGNQPQHF,TGTGCCAGCAGGGAGACAGGGGGAGGTATTATGGGCAATCAGCCCCAGCATTTT
-,-,TRBV11-2,TRBJ2-1,CASRGGYNEQFF,TGTGCCAGCAGGGGCGGGTACAATGAGCAGTTCTTC
-,-,TRBV30,TRBJ1-3,CAWSVGFRGMGNTIYF,TGTGCCTGGAGTGTGGGTTTTAGGGGGATGGGAAACACCATATATTTT
TRBD1,-,TRBV5-4,TRBJ2-3,CASSTPGTGTDTQYF,TGTGCCAGCAGCACCCCGGGGACAGGCACAGATACGCAGTATTTT
TRBD1,-,TRBV11-3,TRBJ2-5,CASSPGTGQAYQETQYF,TGTGCCAGCAGCCCCGGGACAGGCCAAGCTTACCAAGAGACCCAGTACTTC
TRBD2,once,TRBV13,TRBJ2-3,CASSIGRSGSADTQYF,TGTGCCAGCAGCATAGGGCGTAGCGGGAGCGCAGATACGCAGTATTTT